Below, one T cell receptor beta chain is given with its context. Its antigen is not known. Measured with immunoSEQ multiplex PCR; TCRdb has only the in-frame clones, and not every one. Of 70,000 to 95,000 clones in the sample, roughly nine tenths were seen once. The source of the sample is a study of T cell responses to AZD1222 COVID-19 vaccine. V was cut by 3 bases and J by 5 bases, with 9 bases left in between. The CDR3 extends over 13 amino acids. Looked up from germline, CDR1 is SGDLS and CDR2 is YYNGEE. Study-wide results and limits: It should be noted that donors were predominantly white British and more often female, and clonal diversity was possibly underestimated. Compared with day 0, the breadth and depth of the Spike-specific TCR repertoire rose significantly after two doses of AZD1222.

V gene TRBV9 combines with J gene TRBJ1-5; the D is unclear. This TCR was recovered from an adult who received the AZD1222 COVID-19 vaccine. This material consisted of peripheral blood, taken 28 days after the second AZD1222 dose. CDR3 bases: TGTGCCAGCAGCGGAGACTGGGATCAGCCCCAGCATTTT. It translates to CASSGDWDQPQHF.